One TCR beta chain is described in this entry. Its cognate antigen is unknown. This sample stems from a study of blood T cells in healthy people across ages. Study-wide results and caveats: Aged donors had fewer naive CD4+ cells and lower diversity than long-lived donors.

Looked up from germline, CDR1 is LGHNT and CDR2 is FRNRAP. The CDR3 spans 13 residues. Trimming took off 0 bases at V and 8 bases at J, with 8 bases between the two ends. A second PCR, run for about 7 to 12 cycles, used a sample-barcoded 5' primer plus a J-beta primer mix. TCRdb re-analysed the 5' RACE reads in MiXCR, keeping a single row per CDR3 protein. The data show roughly 1,000,000 distinct CDR3 sequences, approximately 26% seen once. The sample was also reused in another study, on T cells of mothers and their children. That report adds: Mothers gave over 8.5 million TCR beta CDR3 reads each, and children several million each. Similar effects of thymic selection on TCR recombination output were recorded in related and unrelated pairs. Overlap ran slightly, non-significantly higher for related than unrelated mother-child pairs.

The sequence came from a girl aged 2 to 9 in good health. The V call is TRBV12-5, the J call TRBJ2-1; D remains unclear. The specimen was blood. The CDR3 DNA reads TGTGCTAGTGGTTTGGTACGGGCTCATGAGCAGTTCTTC. This gives the protein CASGLVRAHEQFF.